This entry lists 22 T cell receptor beta chains sequenced from one sample in a study of T cells in Graves' hyperthyroidism and ophthalmopathy. Amplification of TCR beta CDR3 regions was performed using RNA transcripts as template. Using the HTBI primer set, a first-round RT-PCR was run on the TCR CDR3. MiXCR, applied by TCRdb to the multiplex PCR reads, yields one record per CDR3 protein. This sample has 450,000 to 600,000 distinct CDR3 sequences, with 15% to 20% found just once. The sample taken for sequencing was blood. The source of these receptors is a man aged 40-49 years with Graves' ophthalmopathy.

This clonotype occurred many times. The chain employs TRBV6-1 and TRBJ2-7; perhaps TRBD1 as D (6 bases). This CDR3 contains 14 residues. In germline, CDR1 is MNHNS, CDR2 SASEGT. The V and J ends lost 7 bases and 2 bases respectively, with 15 bases between them. The CDR3 nucleotides read TGTGCCAGCACCATTAGGGACAACGCCTACGAGCAGTACTTC. Protein sequence: CASTIRDNAYEQYF.

This clonotype came up many times. In DNA, the CDR3 is TGTGCCAGCGGGAAACCGGGTCCCAATCAGCCCCAGCATTTT. Amino acid sequence: CASGKPGPNQPQHF. The genes are TRBV28 and TRBJ1-5; no clear D. Per the germline V gene, CDR1 is MDHEN and CDR2 is SYDVKM. This CDR3 is 14 amino acids long. V lost 8 bases and J 3 bases, leaving 14 bases between the germline ends.

This rearrangement joins TRBV27 to TRBJ1-1, with 7 bases aligning to TRBD1. The CDR3 runs to 15 residues. CDR1 is MNHEY and CDR2 is SMNVEV in the germline V gene (reference sequence). The V segment lost 10 bases and the J segment 1 base; nucleotides outside the gene matches: 12. The CDR3 reads CATASQGWGNTEAFF. DNA of the CDR3: TGTGCCACCGCCTCACAGGGGTGGGGGAACACTGAAGCTTTCTTT.

The sample holds a few counts of this clonotype. CDR3 coding DNA: TGTGCCATCGCCGACAGGGTCGGTGGTCAGCCCCAGCATTTT. Its translation is CAIADRVGGQPQHF. V usage is TRBV19 and J usage is TRBJ1-5; 7 bases agree with TRBD1. This CDR3 region has 14 residues. Germline V gene data show CDR1 as LNHDA and CDR2 as SQIVND (reference sequence). After removal of 10 bases from V and 6 bases from J, the junction contained 12 bases not matched to a gene.

CDR3 DNA sequence: TGTGCCAGCAGTGGGGACAGGGACGGCTCCTATAATTCACCCCTCCACTTT. Residues: CASSGDRDGSYNSPLHF. The chain uses TRBV28 and TRBJ1-6, with 9 bases identical to TRBD1. Trimming at V came to 5 bases and at J to 0 bases, leaving 5 bases not matched to a gene. Per germline, CDR1 MDHEN and CDR2 SYDVKM. The CDR3 sequence is 17 residues long.

This chain joins TRBV7-9 and TRBJ1-5; 8 nucleotides match TRBD1. There are 14 residues in the CDR3. V lost 4 bases and J lost 6; bases outside the gene matches: 5. Germline CDR1 and CDR2: SEHNR and FQNEAQ (reference sequence). CDR3 DNA sequence: TGTGCCAGCAGCTCCTCACAGGGGGTTCAGCCCCAGCATTTT. Amino acid sequence: CASSSSQGVQPQHF.

There are a few counts of this clonotype. The rearrangement links TRBV7-2 to TRBJ1-1, with 7 bases fitting TRBD1. V shed 5 bases, J shed 6 bases, and the junction held 6 bases outside the gene matches. The CDR3 runs 13 residues. The germline V gene has CDR1 SGHTA and CDR2 FQGNSA. CDR3 protein: CASSTDRVAEAFF. The CDR3 bases are TGTGCCAGCAGCACAGACAGGGTGGCTGAAGCTTTCTTT.

This clonotype was recorded at least ten times. This chain connects TRBV6-1 to TRBJ2-1; 7 positions match TRBD1. The CDR3 loop spans 15 amino acids. CDR1 and CDR2 (germline): MNHNS, SASEGT. After removal of 7 bases from V and 2 bases from J, the junction contained 8 bases not matched to a gene. CDR3 residues: CASMLRGTPYNEQFF. In DNA form, the CDR3 reads TGTGCCAGCATGCTCAGGGGGACCCCCTACAATGAGCAGTTCTTC.

Ten or more counts support this clonotype. The chain links TRBV10-1 to TRBJ2-3; possibly TRBD1 for D (5 bases). The germline CDR1 and CDR2 sequences are WNHNN and SYGVQD (reference sequence). The length of the CDR3 is 15 residues. V lost 4 bases and J 2 bases, leaving 13 bases between the germline ends. CDR3 sequence reads: CASSGGRVPTDTQYF. The CDR3, as DNA: TGCGCCAGCAGTGGAGGCAGGGTACCCACAGATACGCAGTATTTT.

The chain recombines TRBV4-1 with TRBJ1-2; D gene unclear. Trimming cost V 0 bases and J 4 bases, with 15 bases left between them. The CDR3 runs to 16 residues. CDR1 is MGHRA and CDR2 is YSYEKL in the germline V gene. The CDR3 is CASSQDEAVRTYGYTF. For the CDR3, the DNA is TGCGCCAGCAGCCAAGATGAGGCAGTTCGCACCTATGGCTACACCTTC.

This clonotype was found a few times. CDR3 DNA: TGTGCCAGCTACTGGGCTAGCGGGGACCACACAGATACGCAGTATTTT. It encodes CASYWASGDHTDTQYF. The chain is built from TRBV2 and TRBJ2-3; 9 bases fit TRBD2. CDR1 SNHLY and CDR2 FYNNEI come from the germline V gene. Germline trimming cut 8 bases from V and 2 bases from J; bases unmatched to any gene: 11. The CDR3 runs to 16 residues.

The V gene is TRBV6-2 or TRBV6-3, the J gene TRBJ1-2; TRBD1 matches 11 bases. Germline V lookup: CDR1 MNHEY, CDR2 SVGEGT. CDR3 length: 16 residues. After removal of 4 bases from V and 3 bases from J, the junction contained 7 bases not matched to a gene. The CDR3 nucleotides read TGTGCCAGCAGTTTGGCGGGACAGGGGGTTGACTATGGCTACACCTTC. Translating it yields CASSLAGQGVDYGYTF.

This clonotype was seen repeatedly, ten times or more. CDR3 residues: CASSYDRDRRSYEQYF. The DNA for the CDR3 is TGTGCCAGCAGTTACGACCGGGACAGACGCTCCTACGAGCAGTACTTC. The rearrangement joins TRBV28 to TRBJ2-7, with 7 bases matching TRBD1. Germline values: CDR1 MDHEN, CDR2 SYDVKM. This CDR3 has 16 residues. The V and J ends lost 4 bases and 0 bases, in that order; junction bases with no gene match: 9.

This clonotype was picked up a small number of times. The chain recombines TRBV9 with TRBJ1-1; weak D call: TRBD1 (6 bases). V lost 4 bases to trimming and J lost 0 bases, with 16 bases between them. The CDR3 is made up of 16 amino acids. From germline, CDR1 is SGDLS and CDR2 YYNGEE. The CDR3: CASSPRGGPLNTEAFF. CDR3 nucleotides: TGTGCCAGCAGCCCGAGGGGGGGCCCCCTGAACACTGAAGCTTTCTTT.

Only a few counts were recorded for this clonotype. V usage is TRBV2 and J usage is TRBJ2-3; TRBD1 is a possible D gene (6 bases). The CDR3 consists of 16 residues. Trimming cost V 9 bases and J 0 bases, with 19 bases left between them. Germline V gene data show CDR1 as SNHLY and CDR2 as FYNNEI. CDR3 nucleotide sequence: TGTGCCAGTAGTACTCGTGGGACAACCAGCACAGATACGCAGTATTTT. Encoded protein: CASSTRGTTSTDTQYF.

This clonotype was seen just once. This sequence joins TRBV2 and TRBJ1-2; TRBD1 is a possible D gene (5 bases). Germline CDR1 is SNHLY and CDR2 is FYNNEI. V lost 2 bases and J 11 bases, leaving 18 bases between the germline ends. The length of the CDR3 is 14 residues. CDR3 sequence (DNA): TGTGCCAGCAGTGAATATGTGAGCAGGGCTGGGTACACCTTC. Translation gives CASSEYVSRAGYTF.

The chain uses TRBV20-1 and TRBJ2-7, with 8 bases lining up with TRBD2. J gave up 3 bases and V 1 base, and 2 bases lay outside the gene matches. The CDR3 sequence is 13 residues long. Germline V CDR1 and CDR2: DFQATT, SNEGSKA (reference sequence). The CDR3 spells CSARGTSLYEQYF. For the CDR3, the DNA is TGCAGTGCTAGAGGGACTAGCCTCTACGAGCAGTACTTC.

In this sample, this clonotype turned up many times. CDR3 DNA: TGTGCCAGCAGCCAAGAAGGAGGGAGGATTGAAGCTTTCTTT. Protein product: CASSQEGGRIEAFF. This chain links TRBV3-1 with TRBJ1-1; D gene uncertain. V shed 0 bases and J shed 7 bases, with 12 bases lying between them. CDR1 and CDR2 from the germline V gene are LGHDT and YNNKEL (reference sequence). The length of the CDR3 is 14 residues.

There are many counts of this clonotype. The chain carries TRBV28 and TRBJ2-6; 8 bases agree with TRBD1. In germline, CDR1 is MDHEN, CDR2 SYDVKM. There are 17 residues in the CDR3. V gave up 6 bases and J gave up 0 bases; unmatched junction bases: 7. This CDR3 is CASSRQGWSSGANVLTF. CDR3 nucleotides: TGTGCCAGCAGCCGACAGGGGTGGAGCTCTGGGGCCAACGTCCTGACTTTC.

The rearrangement links TRBV4-3 to TRBJ2-7; the D is unclear. The length of the CDR3 is 15 residues. V shed 4 bases and J shed 0 bases, with 13 bases lying between them. CDR1 and CDR2 (germline): LGHNA, YSLEER. CDR3 DNA sequence: TGCGCCAGCAGCCTCACCCGCTCTTACTCCTACGAGCAGTACTTC. Its translation is CASSLTRSYSYEQYF.

This clonotype was found many times. The rearrangement uses TRBV6-1 and TRBJ1-5; perhaps TRBD1 as D (5 bases). The ends were cut back, 7 bases at V and 0 bases at J, with 19 bases in the middle. The CDR3 spans 17 residues. The germline gives CDR1 MNHNS, CDR2 SASEGT. In DNA form, the CDR3 reads TGTGCCAGCAAATCTGGGGCAGCCCCCTTTAGCAATCAGCCCCAGCATTTT. Encoded protein: CASKSGAAPFSNQPQHF.

This clonotype was counted between two and nine times. V usage is TRBV6-2 or TRBV6-3 and J usage is TRBJ2-5; D is ambiguous. Germline CDR1 and CDR2: MNHEY and SVGEGT. V dropped 2 bases and J dropped 0 bases, with 7 bases sitting between them. The CDR3 is 14 residues long. In DNA, the CDR3 is TGTGCCAGCAGTTACCTCCGCAACCAAGAGACCCAGTACTTC. Protein product: CASSYLRNQETQYF.